What follows are 3 T cell receptor beta chains derived from one specimen sequenced in a study of neurological immune-mediated disorders. MiXCR, applied by TCRdb to the 5' RACE reads, yields one record per CDR3 protein. The sample shows tens of thousands of distinct CDR3 sequences, about 4% of them seen only once. The material sequenced was PBMCs. The receptor source for this set is a man aged 30 to 45 with multiple sclerosis.

About this clonotype: Possible read error: a much larger clone is one base away. The genes are TRBV3-1 and TRBJ2-5; 8 nucleotides agree with TRBD2. The V gene end was trimmed by 0 bases and the J gene end by 1 base; junction bases not matched to a gene: 7. The CDR3 is made up of 17 amino acids. Germline V gene lookup returns CDR1 LGHDT and CDR2 YNNKEL (reference sequence). The DNA of the CDR3 is TGTGCCAGCAGCCAAGATAGGGAGCGGGGGATCCAAGAGACCCAGTACTTC. Residues: CASSQDRERGIQETQYF.

This clonotype has ten or more counts. The chain has TRBV5-1 and TRBJ1-1; TRBD1 might be the D (5 bases). V gave up 0 bases and J gave up 1 base, with 13 bases separating them. This CDR3 region has 16 residues. Germline assignment: CDR1 SGHRS and CDR2 YFSETQ. The chain's CDR3 is CASSLDSHRTNTEAFF. CDR3 in DNA: TGCGCCAGCAGCTTGGACAGTCACAGGACGAACACTGAAGCTTTCTTT.

This chain uses TRBV2 with TRBJ1-1, with 7 bases fitting TRBD1. Germline CDR1 and CDR2: SNHLY and FYNNEI. The junction had 13 bases not matched to a gene; V was cut back by 4 bases and J by 2 bases. CDR3 length: 17 amino acids. The CDR3 region is CASSARDSRTGNTEAFF. Written as DNA, the CDR3 is TGTGCCAGCAGTGCTAGAGATTCTCGGACAGGTAACACTGAAGCTTTCTTT.